This TCR beta chain emerged from a study of T cell responses to AZD1222 COVID-19 vaccine. A note on this clone: Its specificity is unknown.

There are 15 residues in the CDR3. Germline-derived CDR1 and CDR2 are LGHNA and YNFKEQ. V lost 1 base, J lost 5 bases, and 1 base stayed unmatched. Study outcomes and limitations: Variant regions that are unmutated are reportedly the target of nearly half of spike-specific TCRs. Repertoires were obtained only post-peak T cell response.

The assay was immunoSEQ multiplex PCR, and TCRdb's table has in-frame clones only and misses some. In the table there are approximately 100,000 clones, about 82% of which are singletons. The V gene is TRBV4-2, the J gene TRBJ1-6; 8 positions match TRBD1. The TCR comes from an adult in good health. Sequences were derived from peripheral blood, sampled on day 0 of AZD1222 vaccination. The CDR3 sequence is CASSQADRDNSPLHF. In DNA form, the CDR3 reads TGTGCCAGCAGCCAAGCGGACAGGGATAATTCACCCCTCCACTTT.